Listed here are 22 T cell receptor beta chains from one sample, sequenced in a study of T cell changes during pregnancy in multiple sclerosis. The table came from immunoSEQ multiplex PCR; TCRdb's copy has only in-frame clones and leaves some out. Here the sample spans about 73,000 clones, 90% being singletons. The specimen was peripheral blood, collected after pregnancy. These receptors all come from a female donor in good health, enrolled as a control in a pregnancy study.

The genes are TRBV6-5 and TRBJ1-5, with 9 bases lining up with TRBD1. V shed 6 bases, J shed 9 bases, and the junction held 12 bases outside the gene matches. The CDR3 runs to 15 residues. Per germline, CDR1 MNHEY and CDR2 SVGAGI. For the CDR3, the DNA is TGTGCCAGCAGCCTTGGACAGGGGTTTCGGGGGCCCCAGCATTTT. Its protein is CASSLGQGFRGPQHF.

V gene TRBV5-1 combines with J gene TRBJ2-2; D is possibly TRBD1 (5 bases). The CDR3 is 15 amino acids. Germline values: CDR1 SGHRS, CDR2 YFSETQ. Trimming cost V 4 bases and J 1 base, with 11 bases left between them. This chain's CDR3 is CASSILQGNTGELFF. CDR3 DNA: TGCGCCAGCAGCATACTTCAGGGGAACACCGGGGAGCTGTTTTTT.

DNA for the CDR3: TGTGCCAGCAGCCAGACAGGGCTCAACACTGAAGCTTTCTTT. Amino acids: CASSQTGLNTEAFF. The rearrangement joins TRBV5-4 to TRBJ1-1, with 7 bases matching TRBD1. Per germline, CDR1 SGHNT and CDR2 YYREEE (reference sequence). This CDR3 region has 14 residues. With 4 bases clipped from V and 2 bases from J, the junction kept 5 bases outside the gene matches.

The chain combines TRBV4-3 with TRBJ1-6; tentative D call: TRBD1 (5 bases). Germline V gives CDR1 LGHNA, CDR2 YSLEER. Between the trimmed V and J ends, which lost 0 bases and 8 bases, there was a span of 17 bases. The CDR3 is 17 amino acids. Written as DNA, the CDR3 is TGCGCCAGCAGCCAAGATGGGGCATCTCGGGCGGATTCACCCCTCCACTTT. Its protein is CASSQDGASRADSPLHF.

The chain uses TRBV10-3 and TRBJ2-7; D ambiguous. V lost 10 bases, J lost 0 bases, and 10 bases lay in between. CDR3 size: 12 residues. Germline V gene data show CDR1 as ENHRY and CDR2 as SYGVKD. The CDR3 here is CASSDSSYEQYF. CDR3 DNA sequence: TGTGCCAGTTCCGACTCCTCCTACGAGCAGTACTTC.

The V and J genes are TRBV2 and TRBJ1-1; D gene unclear. This CDR3 region has 15 residues. The V end was cut by 0 bases, the J end by 0 bases, with 8 bases between. Germline V lookup: CDR1 SNHLY, CDR2 FYNNEI. The CDR3 sequence is CASSEALVVNTEAFF. DNA of the CDR3: TGTGCCAGCAGTGAAGCGCTAGTTGTGAACACTGAAGCTTTCTTT.

CDR3 amino acids: CASSETGNSNQPQHF. The CDR3 DNA sequence: TGTGCCAGCAGTGAAACGGGGAATAGCAATCAGCCCCAGCATTTT. V usage is TRBV6-4 and J usage is TRBJ1-5; D remains unclear. Between the trimmed V and J ends, which lost 3 bases and 0 bases, there was a span of 9 bases. The CDR3 loop spans 15 amino acids. Germline CDR1 reads MRHNA; CDR2 reads SNTAGT.

This clone was found once. V usage is TRBV5-1 and J usage is TRBJ2-3; 9 positions agree with TRBD2. Germline assignment: CDR1 SGHRS and CDR2 YFSETQ. J gave up 6 bases and V 4 bases, and 15 bases lay outside the gene matches. This CDR3 is 17 amino acids long. DNA of the CDR3: TGCGCCAGCAGCCTCAGTTTCGGTAGCGGGGGAGGTGATACGCAGTATTTT. Protein product: CASSLSFGSGGGDTQYF.

The chain is built from TRBV11-3 and TRBJ2-1, with D perhaps TRBD2 (6 bases). CDR1 and CDR2 (germline): SGHNT, YENEEA. The CDR3 has 14 amino acids. Trimming stripped 4 bases from V and 7 bases from J, with 14 bases between. The CDR3 nucleotides are TGTGCCAGCAGCTCCACTGGGGGGAGGAATGAGCAGTTCTTC. Amino acid sequence: CASSSTGGRNEQFF.

The chain carries TRBV6-5 and TRBJ2-1, with a weak D call TRBD2 (6 bases). Trimming cost V 0 bases and J 6 bases, with 15 bases left between them. This CDR3 is 16 amino acids long. CDR1 and CDR2 from the germline V gene are MNHEY and SVGAGI. In nucleotides, the CDR3 is TGTGCCAGCAGTTACTCCGGGACTTTAACCGGCAATGAGCAGTTCTTC. It specifies CASSYSGTLTGNEQFF.

CDR3 protein: CAWGITGTGGSEAFF. The CDR3 nucleotides read TGTGCCTGGGGAATTACTGGGACAGGGGGGAGTGAAGCTTTCTTT. The chain joins TRBV30 to TRBJ1-1, with 11 nucleotides matching TRBD1. After removal of 5 bases from V and 7 bases from J, the junction contained 12 bases not matched to a gene. CDR1 GTSNPN and CDR2 SVGIG come from the germline V gene (reference sequence). The CDR3 contains 15 residues.

The rearrangement joins TRBV7-2 to TRBJ2-3; a weak D match, TRBD2 (5 bases). The V end lost 0 bases, the J end lost 5 bases, and 15 bases lay between the germline ends. The CDR3 totals 16 residues. Per the germline V gene, CDR1 is SGHTA and CDR2 is FQGNSA. The CDR3: CASSLASRTGLDTQYF. CDR3 coding DNA: TGTGCCAGCAGCTTAGCGAGTAGAACCGGACTAGATACGCAGTATTTT.

There are a few counts of this clone. V usage is TRBV9 and J usage is TRBJ1-1; D remains unclear. Per the germline V gene, CDR1 is SGDLS and CDR2 is YYNGEE. The CDR3 consists of 14 residues. The ends were cut back, 3 bases at V and 4 bases at J, with 13 bases in the middle. For the CDR3, the DNA is TGTGCCAGCAGCGAAGACATCATTGGCACTGAAGCTTTCTTT. Protein: CASSEDIIGTEAFF.

This clone has only one observation. The gene calls are TRBV30 and TRBJ2-1; tentative D call: TRBD2 (6 bases). The germline V gene has CDR1 GTSNPN and CDR2 SVGIG (reference sequence). V lost 4 bases and J lost 4, with 11 bases in between. CDR3 size: 13 residues. This CDR3 is CAWTLARYNEQFF. The CDR3 region has the DNA TGTGCCTGGACCCTAGCGCGTTACAATGAGCAGTTCTTC.

The rearrangement joins TRBV5-1 to TRBJ2-7; D may be TRBD2 (6 bases). Trimming removed 4 bases at V and 7 bases at J, with 15 bases between. Germline V gives CDR1 SGHRS, CDR2 YFSETQ. The CDR3 has 13 residues. The CDR3 loop reads CASSEPGLLEQYF. In DNA, the CDR3 is TGCGCCAGCAGCGAACCGGGACTTCTGGAGCAGTACTTC.

The chain joins TRBV9 to TRBJ2-2; 10 bases are shared with TRBD2. CDR3 length equals 15 residues. V lost 5 bases and J lost 2; bases outside the gene matches: 3. Germline-derived CDR1 and CDR2 are SGDLS and YYNGEE. CDR3 nucleotide sequence: TGTGCCAGCAGTCAGCGGGGGGGCAACACCGGGGAGCTGTTTTTT. It yields the protein CASSQRGGNTGELFF.

The rearrangement links TRBV13 to TRBJ2-1; D gene unclear. Germline-derived CDR1 and CDR2 are PRHDT and FYEKMQ (reference sequence). This CDR3 spans 11 amino acids. V lost 5 bases and J 6 bases, leaving 5 bases between the germline ends. The CDR3 nucleotides read TGTGCCAGCAGCGAGAGCAATGAGCAGTTCTTC. It translates to CASSESNEQFF.

The rearrangement joins TRBV4-1 to TRBJ1-2; 7 nucleotides align to TRBD1. CDR3 length: 13 residues. Germline V gives CDR1 MGHRA, CDR2 YSYEKL. V gave up 4 bases and J gave up 3 bases; unmatched junction bases: 2. Written as DNA, the CDR3 is TGCGCCAGCAGCCCAGGGGGTCACTATGGCTACACCTTC. Protein product: CASSPGGHYGYTF.

CDR3 residues: CASTSGDSYTDTQYF. The CDR3 nucleotides read TGTGCCAGCACCTCCGGGGACAGTTACACAGATACGCAGTATTTT. The chain joins TRBV6-1 to TRBJ2-3, with 7 bases identical to TRBD1. CDR3 size: 15 residues. Germline lookup yields CDR1 MNHNS and CDR2 SASEGT. After removal of 7 bases from V and 2 bases from J, the junction contained 9 bases not matched to a gene.

This clone has only a few counts. V usage is TRBV19 and J usage is TRBJ2-1; 11 nucleotides agree with TRBD2. The germline V gene encodes CDR1 LNHDA and CDR2 SQIVND (reference sequence). This CDR3 spans 15 amino acids. V trimming: 7 bases; J trimming: 3 bases; junction bases outside the gene matches: 5. CDR3 amino acids: CASTLGLADYNEQFF. The DNA of the CDR3 is TGTGCCAGTACCCTGGGACTAGCGGACTACAATGAGCAGTTCTTC.

This chain joins TRBV27 and TRBJ1-2; the match to TRBD1 covers 11 bases. The CDR3 contains 17 residues. Germline CDR1 is MNHEY and CDR2 is SMNVEV (reference sequence). Trimming took 5 bases from V and 4 from J; bases not matched to a gene: 12. CDR3 amino acids: CASSGLRDRGFSYGYTF. The CDR3 DNA reads TGTGCCAGCAGTGGGCTCCGGGACAGGGGGTTTAGCTATGGCTACACCTTC.

The CDR3 reads CASSWGQGSFEQYF. CDR3 DNA sequence: TGTGCCAGCAGCTGGGGACAGGGGTCTTTCGAGCAGTACTTC. V is TRBV27 and J is TRBJ2-7, with 10 bases matching TRBD1. CDR1 and CDR2 (germline): MNHEY, SMNVEV (reference sequence). The CDR3 is made up of 14 amino acids. J lost 6 bases, V lost 6 bases, and 8 bases had no gene match.